The 28 T cell receptor beta chains below come from one sample, sequenced in a study of T cells in Graves' hyperthyroidism and ophthalmopathy. RNA transcripts served as the template for amplifying TCR beta CDR3 regions. The HTBI primer set was used in a first-round RT-PCR of the TCR CDR3. TCRdb independently ran MiXCR on the multiplex PCR reads; one entry per CDR3 protein. The sample has fewer than 500,000 distinct CDR3 sequences; approximately 15% are singletons. Sequenced input: blood. The receptor set was obtained from a woman in her twenties or thirties with Graves' ophthalmopathy.

J is TRBJ1-1 and V is TRBV5-8; 8 positions match TRBD1. This CDR3 region has 15 residues. Germline V gene sequence: CDR1 SGHTS, CDR2 YDEGEE. V lost 0 bases to trimming and J lost 1 base; unmatched junction nucleotides: 2. The CDR3 protein is CASSLAGTGNTEAFF. The CDR3 DNA reads as TGTGCCAGCAGCTTGGCCGGGACAGGGAACACTGAAGCTTTCTTT.

This clonotype was counted only a few times. The chain employs TRBV29-1 and TRBJ2-1; D call uncertain. The germline V and J ends were trimmed by 5 bases and 0 bases, with 11 bases remaining between them. CDR3 size: 14 residues. The V gene's germline CDR1 is SQVTM and CDR2 ANQGSEA. CDR3: CSVYLTDSYNEQFF. DNA for the CDR3: TGCAGCGTTTACTTAACAGACTCCTACAATGAGCAGTTCTTC.

This clonotype has more than one count but fewer than ten. This chain uses TRBV11-3 with TRBJ1-3; D is ambiguous. Trimming took 8 bases from V and 7 from J, leaving 15 bases between them. There are 13 residues in the CDR3. Germline V gene lookup returns CDR1 SGHNT and CDR2 YENEEA. The CDR3: CASGVGFSNTIYF. CDR3 in DNA: TGTGCCAGCGGTGTCGGTTTCTCTAACACCATATATTTT. The full variable domain, in which reference TRBV11-3 and TRBJ1-3 provide the parts outside the CDR3, is EAGVVQSPRYKIIEKKQPVAFWCNPISGHNTLYWYLQNLGQGPELLIRYENEEAVDDSQLPKDRFSAERLKGVDSTLKIQPAELGDSAVYLCASGVGFSNTIYFGEGSWLTVV.

The chain recombines TRBV11-2 with TRBJ2-7, with 10 bases lining up with TRBD1. The CDR3 has 16 amino acids. Germline CDR1 and CDR2: SGHAT and FQNNGV. V lost 5 bases and J lost 7; bases outside the gene matches: 14. CDR3 in DNA: TGTGCCAGCAGCAGACGACAGGGGGCCGCGCCGGAGGAGCAGTACTTC. Translated, it gives CASSRRQGAAPEEQYF.

The table lists this clonotype with many counts. The chain joins TRBV27 to TRBJ1-5, with 7 bases that match TRBD1. V was clipped by 4 bases and J by 5 bases; unmatched bases: 8. The CDR3 has 15 amino acids. Germline lookup yields CDR1 MNHEY and CDR2 SMNVEV (reference sequence). CDR3 in amino acids: CASSYTGVRDQPQHF. The CDR3 DNA is TGTGCCAGCAGTTACACAGGGGTCCGTGATCAGCCCCAGCATTTT.

The gene calls are TRBV19 and TRBJ1-5, with 8 positions matching TRBD1. J gave up 0 bases and V 7 bases, and 11 bases lay outside the gene matches. Germline V lookup: CDR1 LNHDA, CDR2 SQIVND (reference sequence). The CDR3 is 17 amino acids. In DNA, the CDR3 is TGTGCCAGTAATAACAGGGGGTCCACCTATAGCAATCAGCCCCAGCATTTT. This translates into CASNNRGSTYSNQPQHF.

Of note for this clonotype: Being one base from a much bigger clone, this may be a read error. This sequence joins TRBV6-1 and TRBJ1-6, with D possibly being TRBD1 (5 bases). The CDR3 is 12 residues long. Germline CDR1 MNHNS, CDR2 SASEGT. The CDR3 here is CVSSQTPGTLHF. DNA for the CDR3: TGTGTCAGCAGTCAGACGCCAGGGACCCTCCACTTT.

This clonotype was seen at least ten times. The chain links TRBV7-8 to TRBJ1-2; D unclear. V was pared by 2 bases and J by 5 bases, with 9 bases between. The CDR3 has 13 amino acids. Germline assignment: CDR1 SGHVS and CDR2 FQNEAQ. The CDR3 DNA follows: TGTGCCAGCAGCTTAAGCAGAGCATATGGCTACACCTTC. It is translated as CASSLSRAYGYTF.

This clonotype has ten or more counts. This rearrangement joins TRBV5-1 to TRBJ2-1; maybe TRBD1 (6 bases). Trimming stripped 4 bases from V and 1 base from J, with 18 bases between. CDR3 length: 17 amino acids. CDR1 is SGHRS, CDR2 YFSETQ, per germline. CDR3 residues: CASSALGTTSSYNEQFF. The CDR3 DNA sequence: TGCGCCAGCAGCGCCCTCGGGACAACCAGTTCCTACAATGAGCAGTTCTTC.

This clonotype was recorded many times. V gene TRBV30 combines with J gene TRBJ1-2, with D perhaps TRBD1 (5 bases). CDR1 is GTSNPN and CDR2 is SVGIG in the germline V gene (reference sequence). The CDR3 sequence is 15 residues long. Between the trimmed V and J ends, which lost 4 bases and 5 bases, there was a span of 20 bases. CDR3 amino acids: CAWTSAGGGGYGYTF. The CDR3 DNA follows: TGTGCCTGGACCTCGGCGGGGGGTGGTGGGTATGGCTACACCTTC.

This clonotype was recorded at least ten times. The chain carries TRBV3-1 and TRBJ2-5, with D perhaps TRBD2 (7 bases). The CDR3 is 17 residues long. The germline V gene encodes CDR1 LGHDT and CDR2 YNNKEL (reference sequence). V gave up 0 bases and J gave up 4 bases, with 18 bases separating them. Here the CDR3 reads CASSQDSKGGAGETQYF. The CDR3, as DNA: TGTGCCAGCAGCCAAGACTCTAAGGGGGGGGCTGGAGAGACCCAGTACTTC.

This clonotype was detected many times. V usage is TRBV6-5 and J usage is TRBJ1-2; 10 bases line up with TRBD1. Germline V gene sequence: CDR1 MNHEY, CDR2 SVGAGI. The CDR3 is 15 amino acids. V shed 4 bases, J shed 5 bases, and the junction held 7 bases outside the gene matches. DNA of the CDR3: TGTGCCAGCAGTTTCCATCCGGGACAGGGGTATGGCTACACCTTC. Translated: CASSFHPGQGYGYTF.

This clonotype was seen at least ten times. The rearrangement links TRBV7-2 to TRBJ1-6, with D unresolved. Germline lookup yields CDR1 SGHTA and CDR2 FQGNSA. This CDR3 comprises 14 residues. V was trimmed by 6 bases and J by 10 bases, leaving 16 bases between them. The CDR3 spells CASSYRRSQSPLHF. DNA for the CDR3: TGTGCCAGCAGTTATCGTCGAAGCCAATCACCCCTCCACTTT.

There are many counts of this clonotype. The chain uses TRBV12-3 or TRBV12-4 and TRBJ2-1; maybe TRBD1 (6 bases). The germline V and J ends were trimmed by 3 bases and 7 bases, with 16 bases remaining between them. The CDR3 spans 15 residues. Here the CDR3 reads CASSFKQGRGNEQFF. In nucleotides, the CDR3 is TGTGCCAGCAGTTTCAAGCAGGGGCGAGGGAATGAGCAGTTCTTC.

This clonotype was recorded at least ten times. V is TRBV28 and J is TRBJ2-4; D may be TRBD1 (5 bases). CDR3 length: 13 residues. Looked up from germline, CDR1 is MDHEN and CDR2 is SYDVKM. V dropped 7 bases and J dropped 8 bases, with 15 bases sitting between them. CDR3 residues: CASTSQGLDIQYF. The CDR3 DNA reads TGTGCCAGCACCTCCCAGGGTCTGGACATTCAGTACTTC. Together with reference TRBV28 and TRBJ2-4, the CDR3 gives the full variable domain: DVKVTQSSRYLVKRTGEKVFLECVQDMDHENMFWYRQDPGLGLRLIYFSYDVKMKEKGDIPEGYSVSREKKERFSLILESASTNQTSMYLCASTSQGLDIQYFGAGTRLSVL.

This clonotype has ten or more counts. The rearrangement links TRBV3-1 to TRBJ2-1, with D perhaps given as TRBD1 or TRBD2 (5 bases each). Germline-derived CDR1 and CDR2 are LGHDT and YNNKEL (reference sequence). This CDR3 has 15 amino acids. Between the trimmed V and J ends, which lost 0 bases and 4 bases, there was a span of 10 bases. CDR3 nucleotide sequence: TGTGCCAGCAGCCAAGATAATGGGGGATACAATGAGCAGTTCTTC. This sequence encodes CASSQDNGGYNEQFF.

This clonotype was observed many times. This sequence joins TRBV15 and TRBJ2-3; TRBD1 aligns across 7 bases. The trim removed 5 bases at V and 6 bases at J, leaving 14 bases unmatched. CDR1 and CDR2 (germline): LNHNV, YYDKDF (reference sequence). The CDR3 is made up of 16 amino acids. CDR3: CATSARTGPPGDTQYF. Written as DNA, the CDR3 is TGTGCCACCAGCGCAAGGACAGGTCCACCAGGGGATACGCAGTATTTT.

This clonotype showed up many times. The chain carries TRBV7-9 and TRBJ2-1, with 8 bases matching TRBD2. This CDR3 comprises 18 residues. V gave up 4 bases and J gave up 0 bases; unmatched junction bases: 11. Per the germline V gene, CDR1 is SEHNR and CDR2 is FQNEAQ (reference sequence). The CDR3 protein is CASSSRAGRGLSYNEQFF. Written as DNA, the CDR3 is TGTGCCAGCAGCTCAAGGGCCGGGAGGGGCCTCTCCTACAATGAGCAGTTCTTC. Together with reference TRBV7-9 and TRBJ2-1, the CDR3 gives the full variable domain: DTGVSQNPRHKITKRGQNVTFRCDPISEHNRLYWYRQTLGQGPEFLTYFQNEAQLEKSRLLSDRFSAERPKGSFSTLEIQRTEQGDSAMYLCASSSRAGRGLSYNEQFFGPGTRLTVL.

This clonotype appeared many times. V gene TRBV7-2 combines with J gene TRBJ1-2; unclear D gene. V was trimmed by 5 bases and J by 4 bases, leaving 17 bases between them. This CDR3 contains 15 residues. Germline loops: CDR1 SGHTA, CDR2 FQGNSA. The CDR3 DNA is TGTGCCAGCAGCCCAGTGGTAGCAGGAACCTATGGCTACACCTTC. It is translated as CASSPVVAGTYGYTF.

This clonotype occurred many times. The CDR3 is CASSQLGPNEKLFF. CDR3 DNA sequence: TGTGCCAGCAGCCAACTCGGCCCCAATGAAAAACTGTTTTTT. This chain connects TRBV28 to TRBJ1-4; D is undetermined. Trimming stripped 6 bases from V and 5 bases from J, with 13 bases between. The CDR3 runs to 14 residues. Germline loops: CDR1 MDHEN, CDR2 SYDVKM.

This clonotype showed up many times. This chain links TRBV6-1 with TRBJ1-5; D may be TRBD1 (5 bases). Looked up from germline, CDR1 is MNHNS and CDR2 is SASEGT. The CDR3 contains 16 residues. V was trimmed by 3 bases and J by 7 bases, leaving 19 bases between them. CDR3 in DNA: TGTGCCAGCAGTGAGAACCCGGGTCTCAGGGTACAGCCCCAGCATTTT. This translates into CASSENPGLRVQPQHF.

This clonotype has ten or more counts. This chain uses TRBV18 with TRBJ2-1, with a weak D call TRBD2 (6 bases). The CDR3 covers 14 residues. From germline, CDR1 is KGHSH and CDR2 LQKENI. V was shortened by 3 bases and J by 6 bases, with 12 bases between the two germline ends. The CDR3 DNA reads TGTGCCAGCTCACCGGAGTTGGGGGGCAATGAGCAGTTCTTC. Protein: CASSPELGGNEQFF. Using reference TRBV18 and TRBJ2-1 for the parts outside the CDR3, the full variable domain is NAGVMQNPRHLVRRRGQEARLRCSPMKGHSHVYWYRQLPEEGLKFMVYLQKENIIDESGMPKERFSAEFPKEGPSILRIQQVVRGDSAAYFCASSPELGGNEQFFGPGTRLTVL.

Worth noting for this clonotype: A much larger clone sits a single nucleotide away, making a read error possible. The chain joins TRBV6-1 to TRBJ1-1; the D is unclear. The V and J ends lost 2 bases and 0 bases respectively, with 10 bases between them. Germline CDR1 MNHNS, CDR2 SASEGT. There are 15 residues in the CDR3. CDR3 bases: TGTGCCAGCAGTGAACCTGCGCCCATGAACACTGAAGCTTTCTTT. This codes for CASSEPAPMNTEAFF.

In its sample, this clonotype was seen many times. V usage is TRBV6-5 and J usage is TRBJ1-1; 7 bases are a match to TRBD1. CDR3 length: 15 amino acids. Germline V CDR1 and CDR2: MNHEY, SVGAGI. J lost 2 bases, V lost 3 bases, and 6 bases had no gene match. The CDR3 sequence: CASSYHRQGNTEAFF. The CDR3, as DNA: TGTGCCAGCAGTTATCACAGACAGGGTAACACTGAAGCTTTCTTT.

On this clonotype: A much larger clone lies one base from this, so it may be a read error. The chain carries TRBV20-1 and TRBJ1-1; weak D call: TRBD1 (6 bases). The germline gives CDR1 DFQATT, CDR2 SNEGSKA (reference sequence). CDR3 length: 13 amino acids. The chain's CDR3 is CSAMDSGDTGAFF. The CDR3 region has the DNA TGCAGTGCTATGGACAGCGGGGACACTGGAGCTTTCTTT.

This clonotype was counted ten times or more. This rearrangement joins TRBV27 to TRBJ2-3; D is unclear. CDR1 MNHEY and CDR2 SMNVEV come from the germline V gene (reference sequence). The CDR3 extends over 12 amino acids. The ends were cut back, 5 bases at V and 7 bases at J, with 10 bases in the middle. The CDR3 loop reads CASSETLHTQYF. The DNA for the CDR3 is TGTGCCAGCAGTGAGACTTTACATACGCAGTATTTT.

The CDR3 loop is CASSPGTDLNTEAFF. CDR3 nucleotides: TGTGCCAGCAGTCCCGGGACCGATTTGAACACTGAAGCTTTCTTT. V usage is TRBV12-3 or TRBV12-4 and J usage is TRBJ1-1; maybe TRBD1 (5 bases). This CDR3 has 15 residues. The germline V and J ends were trimmed by 5 bases and 0 bases, with 13 bases remaining between them.

This clonotype was picked up many times. The gene calls are TRBV5-1 and TRBJ1-1; D is unclear. The V gene's germline CDR1 is SGHRS and CDR2 YFSETQ. The CDR3 contains 15 residues. Deletions cut 4 bases from V and 4 bases from J, with 17 bases between. This chain's CDR3 is CASSPPRDKGTEAFF. The CDR3 DNA sequence: TGCGCCAGCAGCCCACCCCGAGACAAGGGCACTGAAGCTTTCTTT. The variable domain in full, completed from reference TRBV5-1 and TRBJ1-1, reads KAGVTQTPRYLIKTRGQQVTLSCSPISGHRSVSWYQQTPGQGLQFLFEYFSETQRNKGNFPGRFSGRQFSNSRSEMNVSTLELGDSALYLCASSPPRDKGTEAFFGQGTRLTVV.